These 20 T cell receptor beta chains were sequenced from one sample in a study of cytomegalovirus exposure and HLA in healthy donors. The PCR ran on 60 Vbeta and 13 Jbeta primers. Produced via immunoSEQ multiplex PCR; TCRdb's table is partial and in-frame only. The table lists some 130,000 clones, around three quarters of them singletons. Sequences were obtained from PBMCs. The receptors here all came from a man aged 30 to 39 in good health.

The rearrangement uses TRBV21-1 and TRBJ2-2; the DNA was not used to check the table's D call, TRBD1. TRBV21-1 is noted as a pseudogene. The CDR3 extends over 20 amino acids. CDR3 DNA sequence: TGTGCCAGCAGCAAACCCCCGAGGGACAGAGGGACCAGGAACACCGGGGAGCTGTTTTTT. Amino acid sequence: CASSKPPRDRGTRNTGELFF.

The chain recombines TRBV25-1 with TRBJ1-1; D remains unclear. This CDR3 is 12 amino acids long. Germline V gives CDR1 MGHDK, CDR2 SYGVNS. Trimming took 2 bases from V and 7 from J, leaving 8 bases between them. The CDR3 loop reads CASSEGLSEAFF. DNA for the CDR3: TGTGCCAGCAGTGAAGGGCTGAGTGAAGCTTTCTTT.

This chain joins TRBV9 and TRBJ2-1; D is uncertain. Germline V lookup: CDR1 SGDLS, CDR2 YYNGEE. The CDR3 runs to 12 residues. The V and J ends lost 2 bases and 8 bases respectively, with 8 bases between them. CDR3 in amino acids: CASSVSRDEQFF. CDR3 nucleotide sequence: TGTGCCAGCAGCGTGAGCCGGGATGAGCAGTTCTTC.

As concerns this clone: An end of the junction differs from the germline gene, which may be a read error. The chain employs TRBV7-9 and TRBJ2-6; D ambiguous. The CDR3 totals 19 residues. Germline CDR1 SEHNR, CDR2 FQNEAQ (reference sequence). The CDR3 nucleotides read TGTTCCAGCAGCTTAGTATCGTTCTCCTCTCCTCCTGGGGCCAACGTCCTGACTTTC. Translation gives CSSSLVSFSSPPGANVLTF. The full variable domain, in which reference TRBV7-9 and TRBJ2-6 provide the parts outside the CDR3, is DTGVSQNPRHKITKRGQNVTFRCDPISEHNRLYWYRQTLGQGPEFLTYFQNEAQLEKSRLLSDRFSAERPKGSFSTLEIQRTEQGDSAMYLCSSSLVSFSSPPGANVLTFGAGSRLTVL.

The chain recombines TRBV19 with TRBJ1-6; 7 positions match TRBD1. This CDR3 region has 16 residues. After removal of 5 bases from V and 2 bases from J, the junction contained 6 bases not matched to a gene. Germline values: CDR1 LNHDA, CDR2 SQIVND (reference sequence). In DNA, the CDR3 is TGTGCCAGTAGTGGACGACAGGGAACCTATAATTCACCCCTCCACTTT. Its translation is CASSGRQGTYNSPLHF. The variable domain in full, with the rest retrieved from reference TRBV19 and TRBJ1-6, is DGGITQSPKYLFRKEGQNVTLSCEQNLNHDAMYWYRQDPGQGLRLIYYSQIVNDFQKGDIAEGYSVSREKKESFPLTVTSAQKNPTAFYLCASSGRQGTYNSPLHFGNGTRLTVT.

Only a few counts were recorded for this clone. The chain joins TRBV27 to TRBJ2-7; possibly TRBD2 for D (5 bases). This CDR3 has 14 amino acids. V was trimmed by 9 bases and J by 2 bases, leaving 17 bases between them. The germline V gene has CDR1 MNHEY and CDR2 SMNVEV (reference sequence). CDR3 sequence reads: CASSLAGGPYEQYF. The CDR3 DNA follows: TGTGCCAGTTCCCTAGCAGGAGGCCCCTACGAGCAGTACTTC.

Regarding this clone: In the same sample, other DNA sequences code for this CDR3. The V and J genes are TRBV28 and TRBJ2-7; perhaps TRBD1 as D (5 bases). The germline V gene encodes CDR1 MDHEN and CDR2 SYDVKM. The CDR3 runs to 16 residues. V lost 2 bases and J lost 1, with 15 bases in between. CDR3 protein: CASSLPTGVPSYEQYF. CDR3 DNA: TGTGCCAGCAGTTTACCCACAGGTGTCCCTTCCTACGAGCAGTACTTC.

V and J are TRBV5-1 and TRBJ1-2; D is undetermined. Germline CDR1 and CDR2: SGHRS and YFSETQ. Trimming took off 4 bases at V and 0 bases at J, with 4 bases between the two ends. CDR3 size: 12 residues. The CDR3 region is CASSRANYGYTF. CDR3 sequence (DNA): TGCGCCAGCAGCCGGGCTAACTATGGCTACACCTTC. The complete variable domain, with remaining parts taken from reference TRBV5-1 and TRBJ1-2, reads KAGVTQTPRYLIKTRGQQVTLSCSPISGHRSVSWYQQTPGQGLQFLFEYFSETQRNKGNFPGRFSGRQFSNSRSEMNVSTLELGDSALYLCASSRANYGYTFGSGTRLTVV.

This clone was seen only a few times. The CDR3 here is CASSPKRSSGQPQHF. The CDR3, as DNA: TGTGCCAGCAGCCCAAAGCGTAGTTCCGGTCAGCCCCAGCATTTT. The chain joins TRBV6-5 to TRBJ1-5; no definite D call. From germline, CDR1 is MNHEY and CDR2 SVGAGI. The CDR3 covers 15 residues. Trimming stripped 6 bases from V and 6 bases from J, with 18 bases between.

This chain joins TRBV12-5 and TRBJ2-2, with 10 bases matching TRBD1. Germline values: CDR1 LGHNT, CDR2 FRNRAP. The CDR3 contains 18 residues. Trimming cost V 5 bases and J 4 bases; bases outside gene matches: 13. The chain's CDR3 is CASGRAGQGTGATGELFF. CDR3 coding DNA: TGTGCTAGTGGTCGCGCGGGACAGGGGACCGGGGCCACCGGGGAGCTGTTTTTT.

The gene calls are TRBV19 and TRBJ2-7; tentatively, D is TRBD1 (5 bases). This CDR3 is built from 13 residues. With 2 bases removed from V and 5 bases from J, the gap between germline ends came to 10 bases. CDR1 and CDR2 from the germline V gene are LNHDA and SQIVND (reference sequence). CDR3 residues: CASSIRQKDEQYF. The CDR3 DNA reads TGTGCCAGTAGTATACGACAGAAAGACGAGCAGTACTTC.

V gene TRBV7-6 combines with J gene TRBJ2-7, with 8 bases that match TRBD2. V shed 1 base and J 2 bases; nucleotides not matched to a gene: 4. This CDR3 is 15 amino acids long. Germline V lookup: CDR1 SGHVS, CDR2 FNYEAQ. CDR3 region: CASSLGGGPAYEQYF. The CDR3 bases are TGTGCCAGCAGCTTAGGCGGGGGGCCAGCCTACGAGCAGTACTTC.

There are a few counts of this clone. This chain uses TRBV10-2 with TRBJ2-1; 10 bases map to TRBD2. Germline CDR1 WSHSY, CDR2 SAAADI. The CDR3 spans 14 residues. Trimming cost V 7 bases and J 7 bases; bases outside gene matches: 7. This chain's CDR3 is CASNRAGGRNEQFF. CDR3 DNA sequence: TGCGCCAGCAACCGAGCGGGAGGGAGGAATGAGCAGTTCTTC.

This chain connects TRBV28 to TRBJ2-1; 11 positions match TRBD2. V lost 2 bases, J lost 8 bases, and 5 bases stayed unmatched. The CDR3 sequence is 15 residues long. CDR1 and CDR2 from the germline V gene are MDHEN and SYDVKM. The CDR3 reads CASSLVAGGPHEQFF. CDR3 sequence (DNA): TGTGCCAGCAGTTTAGTAGCGGGAGGGCCACATGAGCAGTTCTTC. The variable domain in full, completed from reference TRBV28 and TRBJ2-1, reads DVKVTQSSRYLVKRTGEKVFLECVQDMDHENMFWYRQDPGLGLRLIYFSYDVKMKEKGDIPEGYSVSREKKERFSLILESASTNQTSMYLCASSLVAGGPHEQFFGPGTRLTVL.

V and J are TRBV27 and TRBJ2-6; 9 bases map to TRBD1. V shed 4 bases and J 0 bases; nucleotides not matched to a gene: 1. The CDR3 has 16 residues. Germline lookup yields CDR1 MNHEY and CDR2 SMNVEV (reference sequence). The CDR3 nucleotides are TGTGCCAGCAGTTCGACAGGGGGCTCTGGGGCCAACGTCCTGACTTTC. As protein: CASSSTGGSGANVLTF.

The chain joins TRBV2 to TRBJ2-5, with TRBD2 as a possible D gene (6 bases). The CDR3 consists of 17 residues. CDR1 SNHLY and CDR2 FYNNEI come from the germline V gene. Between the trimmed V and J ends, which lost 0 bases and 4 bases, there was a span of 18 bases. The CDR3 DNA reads TGTGCCAGCAGTGAAGCGCAGTCGACGGGGGATGGAGAGACCCAGTACTTC. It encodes CASSEAQSTGDGETQYF.

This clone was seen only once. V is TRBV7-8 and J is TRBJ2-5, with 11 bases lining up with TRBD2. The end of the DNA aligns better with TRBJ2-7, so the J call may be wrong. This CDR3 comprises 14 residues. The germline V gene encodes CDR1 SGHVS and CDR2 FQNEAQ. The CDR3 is CASSPLAGVDEQYF. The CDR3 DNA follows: TGTGCCAGCAGCCCACTAGCGGGAGTTGACGAGCAGTACTTC.

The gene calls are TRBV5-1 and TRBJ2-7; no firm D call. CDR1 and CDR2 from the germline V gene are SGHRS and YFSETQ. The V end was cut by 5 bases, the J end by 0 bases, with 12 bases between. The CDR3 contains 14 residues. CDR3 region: CASREGNYSYEQYF. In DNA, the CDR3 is TGCGCCAGCAGGGAAGGCAACTACTCCTACGAGCAGTACTTC.

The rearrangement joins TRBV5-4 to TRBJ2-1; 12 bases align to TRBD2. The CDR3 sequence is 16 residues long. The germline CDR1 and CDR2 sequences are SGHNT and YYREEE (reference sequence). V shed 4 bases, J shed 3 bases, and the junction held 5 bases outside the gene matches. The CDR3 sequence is CASSGRTSGIYNEQFF. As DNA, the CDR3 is TGTGCCAGCAGCGGTCGGACTAGCGGGATCTACAATGAGCAGTTCTTC.

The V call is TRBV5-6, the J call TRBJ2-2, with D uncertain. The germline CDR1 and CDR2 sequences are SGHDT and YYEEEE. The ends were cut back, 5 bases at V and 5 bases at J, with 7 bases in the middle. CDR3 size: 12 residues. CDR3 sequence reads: CASSQSTGELFF. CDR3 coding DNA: TGTGCCAGCAGTCAGTCGACCGGGGAGCTGTTTTTT.